This T cell receptor (beta chain) was identified in a study of T-cell memory formation after mild COVID-19. TCR alpha and TCR beta cDNA libraries with sample barcodes and UMIs came from 5'RACE using constant-segment primers. TCRdb ran MiXCR on the 5' RACE reads and lists one entry per CDR3 protein. Of 89,000 or so distinct CDR3 sequences in the sample, roughly 13% were seen once. Losses at the gene ends were 0 bases for V and 2 bases for J; bases not matched to a gene: 6. This CDR3 is 16 amino acids long. Germline-derived CDR1 and CDR2 are SGHRS and YFSETQ. The TCR originated in a man between 18 and 35 years old who had mild COVID-19 (a few samples of this study predate the infection). Cell type and time point are not known. The genes are TRBV5-1 and TRBJ2-3; 7 nucleotides agree with TRBD2. The material sequenced was PBMCs or a T cell subset sorted from them (not recorded which). The CDR3 DNA is TGCGCCAGCAGCTTGGACCGCGGGGGATTCACAGATACGCAGTATTTT. Residues: CASSLDRGGFTDTQYF.